The 5 T cell receptor beta chains given below trace back to one sample, sequenced in a study of CD8 T cells in ankylosing spondylitis. TCRdb independently ran MiXCR on the 5' RACE reads; one entry per CDR3 protein. The sample lists approximately 110,000 distinct CDR3 sequences, nearly 25% seen once, with around 12% in the top ten. The specimen was synovial fluid, either unsorted or a sorted T cell fraction (not recorded which). These receptors were obtained from a male donor with ankylosing spondylitis.

This rearrangement joins TRBV27 to TRBJ1-2, with 8 bases matching TRBD1. The germline gives CDR1 MNHEY, CDR2 SMNVEV (reference sequence). With 3 bases clipped from V and 4 bases from J, the junction kept 10 bases outside the gene matches. This CDR3 has 16 amino acids. This chain's CDR3 is CASSFARGLSLYGYTF. CDR3 in DNA: TGTGCCAGCAGTTTTGCCAGGGGGCTATCCCTCTATGGCTACACCTTC.

The chain employs TRBV6-5 and TRBJ2-3, with D tentatively TRBD2 (5 bases). Germline CDR1 MNHEY, CDR2 SVGAGI. The V end lost 2 bases, the J end lost 3 bases, and 6 bases lay between the germline ends. The CDR3 extends over 13 amino acids. The CDR3 DNA reads as TGTGCCAGCAGTTACAAGCGGACAGATACGCAGTATTTT. Residues: CASSYKRTDTQYF.

This clonotype was recorded a few times. This chain uses TRBV6-4 with TRBJ2-2; 11 nucleotides agree with TRBD1. The V and J ends lost 2 bases and 4 bases, in that order; junction bases with no gene match: 0. Germline CDR1 is MRHNA and CDR2 is SNTAGT. This CDR3 is built from 15 residues. For the CDR3, the DNA is TGTGCCAGCAGTGACGGGACAGGGGGCACCGGGGAGCTGTTTTTT. Translating gives CASSDGTGGTGELFF.

This clonotype was counted ten times or more. This chain connects TRBV12-3 or TRBV12-4 to TRBJ1-1, with 7 bases that match TRBD1. This CDR3 has 14 amino acids. V trimming: 2 bases; J trimming: 6 bases; junction bases outside the gene matches: 6. In nucleotides, the CDR3 is TGTGCCAGCAGTTTAAGGGACAGAGCACCTGAAGCTTTCTTT. It yields the protein CASSLRDRAPEAFF.

This clonotype has just a few counts. This chain uses TRBV4-2 with TRBJ2-2, with 8 bases aligning to TRBD2. Germline V gene lookup returns CDR1 LGHNA and CDR2 YNFKEQ. This CDR3 region has 16 residues. With 1 base clipped from V and 0 bases from J, the junction kept 1 base outside the gene matches. The CDR3 coding sequence is TGTGCCAGCAGCCAAGGCGGGAGGACGAACACCGGGGAGCTGTTTTTT. Its protein product is CASSQGGRTNTGELFF.